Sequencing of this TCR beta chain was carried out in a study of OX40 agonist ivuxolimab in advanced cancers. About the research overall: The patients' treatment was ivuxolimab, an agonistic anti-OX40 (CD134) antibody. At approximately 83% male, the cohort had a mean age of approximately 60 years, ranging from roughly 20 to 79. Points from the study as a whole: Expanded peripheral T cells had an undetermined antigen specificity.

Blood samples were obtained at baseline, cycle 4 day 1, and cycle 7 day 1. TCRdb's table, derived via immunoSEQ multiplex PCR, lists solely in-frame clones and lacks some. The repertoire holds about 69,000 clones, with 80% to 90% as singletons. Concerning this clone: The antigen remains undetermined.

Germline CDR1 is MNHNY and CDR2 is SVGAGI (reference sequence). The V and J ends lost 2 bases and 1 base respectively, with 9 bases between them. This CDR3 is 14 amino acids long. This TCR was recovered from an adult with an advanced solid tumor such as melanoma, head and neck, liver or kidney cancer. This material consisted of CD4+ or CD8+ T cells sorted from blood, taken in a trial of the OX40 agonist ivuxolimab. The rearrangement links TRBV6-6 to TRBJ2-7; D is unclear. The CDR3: CASSYGEGSYEQYF. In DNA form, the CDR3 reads TGTGCCAGCAGTTACGGGGAAGGATCCTACGAGCAGTACTTC.